This TCR beta chain was sequenced during a study of cytomegalovirus exposure and HLA in healthy donors. The study's findings and limits: In an earlier analysis, productive rearrangement rates for most beta V segments clustered near 87% or 30%. Reported results showed that the classifier diagnosed cytomegalovirus status with high specificity and sensitivity.

PCR used 60 Vbeta primers and 13 Jbeta primers. In the authors' workflow: A later analysis tallied approximately 80 million unique TCR beta chains, around 11 million of them shared. Sequencing used immunoSEQ multiplex PCR; TCRdb keeps in-frame clones, though not all of them. V, J and clone size reflect that table, while D and trimming were determined from the DNA. The sample lists 120,000 to 150,000 clones, 66% occurring once. Germline V lookup: CDR1 SGHVS, CDR2 FQNEAQ. The ends lost 3 bases at V and 9 bases at J; junction bases unmatched: 8. The CDR3 has 15 amino acids. Comments on this clone: The antigen remains unidentified.

The origin of this receptor is a woman aged 60-75 years in good health and CMV-seronegative. The sequenced sample was PBMCs. The chain couples TRBV7-8 to TRBJ2-1, with 10 bases lining up with TRBD2. DNA of the CDR3: TGTGCCAGCAGCTTTGCAGCGGGAGGGGTTGGTGAGCAGTTCTTC. It yields the protein CASSFAAGGVGEQFF.